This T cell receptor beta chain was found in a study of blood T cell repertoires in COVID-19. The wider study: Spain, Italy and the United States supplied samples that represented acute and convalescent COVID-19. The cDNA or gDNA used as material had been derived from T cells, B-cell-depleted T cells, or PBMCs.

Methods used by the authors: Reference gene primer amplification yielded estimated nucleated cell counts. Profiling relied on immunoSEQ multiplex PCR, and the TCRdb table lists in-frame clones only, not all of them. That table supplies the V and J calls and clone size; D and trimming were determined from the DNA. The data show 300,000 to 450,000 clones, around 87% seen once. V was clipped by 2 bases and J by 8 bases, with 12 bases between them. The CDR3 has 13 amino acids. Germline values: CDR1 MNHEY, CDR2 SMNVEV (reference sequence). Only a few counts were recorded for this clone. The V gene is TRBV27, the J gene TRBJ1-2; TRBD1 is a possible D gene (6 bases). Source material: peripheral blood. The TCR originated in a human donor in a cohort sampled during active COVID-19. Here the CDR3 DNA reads TGTGCCAGCAGTTTAATGGGGGCGGAAGGCTACACCTTC. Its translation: CASSLMGAEGYTF.